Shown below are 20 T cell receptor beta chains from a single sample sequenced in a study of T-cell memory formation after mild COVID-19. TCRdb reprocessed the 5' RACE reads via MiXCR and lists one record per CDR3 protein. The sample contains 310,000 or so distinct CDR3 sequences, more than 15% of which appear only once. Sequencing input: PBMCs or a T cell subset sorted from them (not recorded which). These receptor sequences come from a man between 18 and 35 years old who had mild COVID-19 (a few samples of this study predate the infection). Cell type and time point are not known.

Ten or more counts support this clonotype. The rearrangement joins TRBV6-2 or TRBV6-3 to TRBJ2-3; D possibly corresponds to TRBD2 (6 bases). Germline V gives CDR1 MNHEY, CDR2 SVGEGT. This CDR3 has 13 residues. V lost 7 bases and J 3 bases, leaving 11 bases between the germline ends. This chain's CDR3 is CASKASGTDTQYF. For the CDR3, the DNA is TGTGCCAGCAAGGCGAGCGGGACAGATACGCAGTATTTT.

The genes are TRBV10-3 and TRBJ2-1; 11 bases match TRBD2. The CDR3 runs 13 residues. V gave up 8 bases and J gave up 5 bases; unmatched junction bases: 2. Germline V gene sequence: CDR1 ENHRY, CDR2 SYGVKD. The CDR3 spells CAIRGLADNEQFF. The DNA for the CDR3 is TGTGCCATCCGGGGACTAGCGGACAATGAGCAGTTCTTC.

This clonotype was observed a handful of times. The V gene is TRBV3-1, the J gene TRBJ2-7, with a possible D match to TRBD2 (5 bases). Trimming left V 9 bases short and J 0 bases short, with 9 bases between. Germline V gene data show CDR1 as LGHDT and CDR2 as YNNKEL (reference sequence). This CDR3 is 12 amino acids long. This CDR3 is CASQDFSYEQYF. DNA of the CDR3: TGTGCCAGTCAGGACTTCTCCTACGAGCAGTACTTC.

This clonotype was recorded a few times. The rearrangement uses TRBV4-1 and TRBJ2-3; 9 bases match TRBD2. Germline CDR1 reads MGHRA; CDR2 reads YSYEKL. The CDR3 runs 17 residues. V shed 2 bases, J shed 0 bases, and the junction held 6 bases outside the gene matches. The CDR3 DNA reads TGCGCCAGCAGCCAAAAGAAAGCGGGGGGCAGCACAGATACGCAGTATTTT. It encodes CASSQKKAGGSTDTQYF.

The CDR3, as DNA: TGTGCCAGCAGTGGGTCTGGGGGCCGGAATCAGCCCCAGCATTTT. This encodes CASSGSGGRNQPQHF. The V and J genes are TRBV27 and TRBJ1-5; D is possibly TRBD1 (6 bases). The ends were cut back, 5 bases at V and 4 bases at J, with 15 bases in the middle. The germline V gene has CDR1 MNHEY and CDR2 SMNVEV (reference sequence). The CDR3 contains 15 residues.

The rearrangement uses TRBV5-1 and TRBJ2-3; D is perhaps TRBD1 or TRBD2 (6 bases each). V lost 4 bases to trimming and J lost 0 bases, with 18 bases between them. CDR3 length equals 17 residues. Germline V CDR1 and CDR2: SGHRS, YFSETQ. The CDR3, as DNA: TGCGCCAGCAGCAGGCCTCCGAGGGGGGATAGCACAGATACGCAGTATTTT. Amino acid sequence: CASSRPPRGDSTDTQYF.

The CDR3 coding sequence is TGTGCCAGCAGTGTTGGGGGTGATGAGCAGTTCTTC. It translates to CASSVGGDEQFF. V gene TRBV2 combines with J gene TRBJ2-1, with D perhaps given as TRBD1 or TRBD2 (5 bases each). Per germline, CDR1 SNHLY and CDR2 FYNNEI. CDR3 length: 12 residues. Trimming removed 4 bases from V and 8 bases from J, with 9 bases in between.

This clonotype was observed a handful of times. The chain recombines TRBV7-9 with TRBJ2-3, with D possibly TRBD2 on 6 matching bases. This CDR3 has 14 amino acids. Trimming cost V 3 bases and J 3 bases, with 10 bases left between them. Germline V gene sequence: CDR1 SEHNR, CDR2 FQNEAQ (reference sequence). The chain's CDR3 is CASSFGRGTDTQYF. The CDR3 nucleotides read TGTGCCAGCAGCTTCGGGCGGGGAACAGATACGCAGTATTTT. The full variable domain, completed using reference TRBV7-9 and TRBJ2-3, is DTGVSQNPRHKITKRGQNVTFRCDPISEHNRLYWYRQTLGQGPEFLTYFQNEAQLEKSRLLSDRFSAERPKGSFSTLEIQRTEQGDSAMYLCASSFGRGTDTQYFGPGTRLTVL.

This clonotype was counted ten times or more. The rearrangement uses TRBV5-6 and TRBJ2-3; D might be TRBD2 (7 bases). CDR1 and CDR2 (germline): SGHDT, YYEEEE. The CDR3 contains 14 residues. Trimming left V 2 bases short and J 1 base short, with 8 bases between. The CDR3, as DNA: TGTGCCAGCAGCTTCGGGGGGCGCACAGATACGCAGTATTTT. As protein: CASSFGGRTDTQYF.

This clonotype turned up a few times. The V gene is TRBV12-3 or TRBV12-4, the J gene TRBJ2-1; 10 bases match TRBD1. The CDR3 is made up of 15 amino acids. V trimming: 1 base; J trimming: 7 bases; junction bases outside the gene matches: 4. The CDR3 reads CASSLEGQGRNEQFF. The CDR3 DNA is TGTGCCAGCAGTTTAGAGGGACAGGGGCGGAATGAGCAGTTCTTC.

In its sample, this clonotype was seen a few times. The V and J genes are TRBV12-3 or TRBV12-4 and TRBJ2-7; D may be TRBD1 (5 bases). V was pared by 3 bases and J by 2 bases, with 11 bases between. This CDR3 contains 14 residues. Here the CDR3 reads CASSFLDSAYEQYF. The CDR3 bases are TGTGCCAGCAGTTTCCTAGACAGTGCCTACGAGCAGTACTTC.

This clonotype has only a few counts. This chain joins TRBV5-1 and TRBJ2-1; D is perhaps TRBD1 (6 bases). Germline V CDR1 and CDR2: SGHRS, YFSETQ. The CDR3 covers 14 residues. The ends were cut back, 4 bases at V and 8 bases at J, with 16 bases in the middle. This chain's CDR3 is CASSAGTLGDEQFF. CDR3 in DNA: TGCGCCAGCAGCGCCGGGACACTTGGCGATGAGCAGTTCTTC.

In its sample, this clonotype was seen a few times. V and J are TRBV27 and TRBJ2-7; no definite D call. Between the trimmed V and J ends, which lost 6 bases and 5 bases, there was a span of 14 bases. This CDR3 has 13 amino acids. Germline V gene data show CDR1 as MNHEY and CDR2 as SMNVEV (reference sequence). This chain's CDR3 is CASSRQPRDEQYF. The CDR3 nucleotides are TGTGCCAGCAGCCGGCAGCCCAGAGACGAGCAGTACTTC.

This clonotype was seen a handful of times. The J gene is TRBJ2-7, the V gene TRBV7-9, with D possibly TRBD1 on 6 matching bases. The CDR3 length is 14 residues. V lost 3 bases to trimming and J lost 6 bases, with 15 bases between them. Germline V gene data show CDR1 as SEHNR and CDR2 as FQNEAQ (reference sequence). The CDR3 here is CASSFGQGIREQYF. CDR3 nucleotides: TGTGCCAGCAGCTTTGGGCAGGGGATTCGCGAGCAGTACTTC.

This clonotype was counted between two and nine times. The DNA of the CDR3 is TGTGCCAGCAGTTACTCGGCTCCATCGGTCTACGAGCAGTACTTC. As protein: CASSYSAPSVYEQYF. This rearrangement joins TRBV6-6 to TRBJ2-7; D unresolved. Trimming removed 0 bases from V and 3 bases from J, with 12 bases in between. Per the germline V gene, CDR1 is MNHNY and CDR2 is SVGAGI (reference sequence). This CDR3 comprises 15 residues.

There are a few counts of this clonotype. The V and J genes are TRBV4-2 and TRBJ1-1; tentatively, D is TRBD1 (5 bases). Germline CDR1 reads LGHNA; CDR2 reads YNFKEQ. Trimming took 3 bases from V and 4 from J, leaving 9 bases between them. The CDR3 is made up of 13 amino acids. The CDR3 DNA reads TGTGCCAGCAGCCAGCTGGGGGGCACTGAAGCTTTCTTT. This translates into CASSQLGGTEAFF.

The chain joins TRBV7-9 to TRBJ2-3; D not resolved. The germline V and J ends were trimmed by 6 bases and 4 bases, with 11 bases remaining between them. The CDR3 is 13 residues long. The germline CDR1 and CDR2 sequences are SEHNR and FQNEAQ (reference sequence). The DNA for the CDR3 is TGTGCCAGCAGGTTGAAAGGGTCAGATACGCAGTATTTT. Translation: CASRLKGSDTQYF.

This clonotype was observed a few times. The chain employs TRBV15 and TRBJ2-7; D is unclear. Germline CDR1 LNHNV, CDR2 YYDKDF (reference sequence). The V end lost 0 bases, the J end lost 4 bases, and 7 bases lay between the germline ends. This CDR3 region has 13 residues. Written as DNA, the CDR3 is TGTGCCACCAGCAGAGATCGTGGGTACGAGCAGTACTTC. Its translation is CATSRDRGYEQYF.

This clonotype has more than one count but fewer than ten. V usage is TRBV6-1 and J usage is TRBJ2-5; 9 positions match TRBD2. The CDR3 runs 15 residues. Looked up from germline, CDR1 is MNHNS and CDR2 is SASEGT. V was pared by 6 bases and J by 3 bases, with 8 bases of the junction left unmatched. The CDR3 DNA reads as TGTGCCAGCAGCCGGATAGCGGGGGAGGAAGAGACCCAGTACTTC. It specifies CASSRIAGEEETQYF.

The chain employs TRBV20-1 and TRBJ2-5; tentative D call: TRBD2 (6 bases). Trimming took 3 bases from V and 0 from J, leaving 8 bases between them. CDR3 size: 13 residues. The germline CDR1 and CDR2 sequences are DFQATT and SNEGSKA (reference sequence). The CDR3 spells CSASGDYQETQYF. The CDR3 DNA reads TGCAGTGCTAGCGGGGACTACCAAGAGACCCAGTACTTC.